This record concerns one T cell receptor (beta chain) sequence. Its cognate antigen has yet to be identified. Nothing much larger sits one base from this clone, and base qualities are not available. Ficoll-Paque density gradient centrifugation was the method used to isolate PBMCs. Reading from cysteine to phenylalanine, the CDR3 counts 16 amino acids. Just the 48-base CDR3 DNA is kept, in frame starting at base 1. The germline V and J ends show losses of 5 bases and 1 base respectively, and no gene match explains 8 bases of the junction. This sample stems from a study of T-cell memory formation after mild COVID-19 (dated by TCRdb to the early 2020s). The study in broad terms: TCR sequence clusters from the two donors were found to be largely donor specific. T-cell clones expanding and contracting after mild COVID-19 in two donors were tracked by longitudinal TCRalpha and TCRbeta repertoire sequencing. Two young, previously healthy adult volunteers made up the cohort, one male and one female. Results the study describes overall, beyond this receptor: Clones contracting from day 15 to 85 had balanced CD4/CD8 phenotypes, while a second wave expanding from day 15 to 37 was biased towards CD4+. The study included only a couple of mild cases, and larger cohorts that include severe cases with pre-infection samples were judged to be necessary. Contracting CD4+ clones were located mainly in the CM and EM memory subsets, whereas CD8+ clones were found to be enriched in EMRA. Some responding clones were detected in pre-infection memory, which suggested that pre-existing cross-reactive memory T cells had joined the SARS-CoV-2 response. SARS-CoV-2 specificity of the second-wave clones peaking on day 37 was not confirmed.

TCRdb shows the sequencer as Illumina NovaSeq 6000. Using 5'RACE with constant-segment primers, TCRalpha and TCRbeta cDNA libraries were constructed, with sample barcodes and unique molecular identifiers added in the process. RNA was extracted from every sample with Trizol reagent. Libraries were amplified in two PCR steps, with a second sample barcode and Illumina TruSeq adapters added in the second step. Sequencing of libraries was performed on an Illumina NovaSeq with 2 x 150 bp paired-end reads. On the study's bioinformatics: Demultiplexing of reads and collapsing into UMI-guided consensus sequences were performed with migec v1.2.7. Using mixcr v2.1.11, UMI consensuses were aligned to TRA and TRB V and J templates and then assembled into clonotypes. A clonotype was counted as expanded or contracted only when both edgeR and NoisET called the clonotype significant, with the noise models trained on biological replicates. For edgeR calls, the cutoffs were a false discovery rate-adjusted p below 0.01 and a log2 fold-change threshold of 1. PCA with hierarchical clustering of max-normalized trajectories of the 1000 most abundant clonotypes was used as exploratory dynamics analysis. Separately sequenced CD4+ and CD8+ repertoires were used to assign a CD4 or CD8 phenotype to each responding clone. The raw public reads went through TCRdb reprocessing: fastp at Q25, MiXCR clone calling, in-frame beta chains kept. Entries that share a CDR3 protein sequence are merged under the most common genes and DNA. TCRdb, rather than the study authors, made the V and J calls. The sample table records 450,000 to 700,000 distinct CDR3 sequences; more than 15% of these occur just once. Of the sample, 12% falls within the top ten clones.

The V gene is TRBV12-3 or TRBV12-4 and the J gene is TRBJ2-1, with 7 middle bases fitting TRBD2. Sequenced material: PBMCs or a T cell subset sorted from them (not recorded which). This receptor was obtained from an adult woman who had mild COVID-19 (a few samples of this study predate the infection). The sample titles of this study are shuffled in the database, so cell type and time point are left out; the donor was told from shared clones. The CDR3 corresponds to CASSPPGLQSYNEQFF. The sequenced DNA is TGTGCCAGCAGTCCTCCGGGACTACAATCCTACAATGAGCAGTTCTTC.